This T cell receptor (beta chain) was found in a study of blood T cell repertoires in COVID-19. About the study: Whether acute or convalescent, the COVID-19 samples came from the United States, Italy and Spain. The cDNA or gDNA used as material had been derived from T cells, B-cell-depleted T cells, or PBMCs.

Original data processing: The assay estimated nucleated cells by amplifying reference gene primers. Profiled with immunoSEQ multiplex PCR; TCRdb holds only in-frame clones, not every one. D and trimming were read from the DNA, whereas the V and J calls and clone size are those reported in that table. The sample lists 150,000 to 200,000 clones; around 81% were seen once. This CDR3 spans 14 amino acids. Germline V gene lookup returns CDR1 WSHSY and CDR2 SAAADI. V lost 5 bases and J lost 9; bases outside the gene matches: 5. Material for sequencing was peripheral blood. The chain joins TRBV10-2 to TRBJ1-6, with 9 bases fitting TRBD1. This TCR came from a man aged 55 to 70 with active or convalescent COVID-19. The CDR3 loop is CASSTGGRSSPLHF. CDR3 in DNA: TGCGCCAGCAGTACAGGGGGCAGGAGTTCACCCCTCCACTTT.